Listed here are 23 T cell receptor beta chains from one sample, sequenced in a study of OX40 agonist ivuxolimab in advanced cancers. Assay: immunoSEQ multiplex PCR; the TCRdb copy retains only in-frame clones and omits some. The table lists some 83,000 clones, approximately 88% of them singletons. The sample in question was CD4+ or CD8+ T cells sorted from blood, obtained in a trial of the OX40 agonist ivuxolimab. These receptors were obtained from an adult with an advanced solid tumor such as melanoma, head and neck, liver or kidney cancer.

The rearrangement links TRBV19 to TRBJ2-5; D ambiguous. The CDR3 sequence is 13 residues long. Germline CDR1 reads LNHDA; CDR2 reads SQIVND (reference sequence). V gave up 6 bases and J gave up 1 base, with 9 bases separating them. The CDR3, as DNA: TGTGCCAGTAGCAGGACCATCCAAGAGACCCAGTACTTC. It codes for CASSRTIQETQYF.

The chain joins TRBV30 to TRBJ1-3; no firm D call. Germline CDR1 and CDR2: GTSNPN and SVGIG (reference sequence). The CDR3 sequence is 14 residues long. Deletions cut 5 bases from V and 2 bases from J, with 13 bases between. The CDR3 loop reads CAWVRPAAGNTIYF. CDR3 DNA sequence: TGTGCCTGGGTACGACCGGCGGCTGGAAACACCATATATTTT.

V usage is TRBV7-8 and J usage is TRBJ1-4; no reliable D call. Germline V gene lookup returns CDR1 SGHVS and CDR2 FQNEAQ. V lost 1 base to trimming and J lost 10 bases, with 16 bases between them. The CDR3 covers 15 residues. CDR3 region: CASSLDRGTEGKLFF. CDR3 DNA: TGTGCCAGCAGCTTAGATCGGGGTACGGAGGGAAAACTGTTTTTT. The whole variable domain, remainder taken from reference TRBV7-8 and TRBJ1-4, is GAGVSQSPRYKVAKRGQDVALRCDPISGHVSLFWYQQALGQGPEFLTYFQNEAQLDKSGLPSDRFFAERPEGSVSTLKIQRTQQEDSAVYLCASSLDRGTEGKLFFGSGTQLSVL.

The rearrangement uses TRBV5-1 and TRBJ1-1; TRBD1 agrees at 7 bases. V shed 7 bases, J shed 7 bases, and the junction held 7 bases outside the gene matches. The CDR3 runs 12 residues. Germline V lookup: CDR1 SGHRS, CDR2 YFSETQ. CDR3 coding DNA: TGCGCCAGCCAAGGGGGCGTGGGTGAAGCTTTCTTT. Its protein product is CASQGGVGEAFF.

In its sample, this clone was seen a few times. J is TRBJ1-5 and V is TRBV13, with D hard to call. The CDR3 sequence is 12 residues long. Germline V gives CDR1 PRHDT, CDR2 FYEKMQ (reference sequence). The germline V and J ends were trimmed by 0 bases and 8 bases, with 5 bases remaining between them. CDR3: CASSLGWEPQHF. The CDR3 nucleotides read TGTGCCAGCAGCTTAGGGTGGGAGCCCCAGCATTTT.

The chain links TRBV6-6 to TRBJ2-7; 10 bases line up with TRBD2. Germline CDR1 MNHNY, CDR2 SVGAGI (reference sequence). The CDR3 extends over 15 amino acids. V lost 6 bases to trimming and J lost 1 base; unmatched junction nucleotides: 6. This CDR3 is CASSMTSGFSYEQYF. CDR3 DNA: TGTGCCAGCAGCATGACTAGCGGGTTTTCCTACGAGCAGTACTTC.

CDR3 sequence reads: CATSGRNNYGYTF. In nucleotides, the CDR3 is TGTGCCACCAGTGGACGGAATAACTATGGCTACACCTTC. This rearrangement joins TRBV15 to TRBJ1-2; D is uncertain. CDR3 length equals 13 residues. Germline V CDR1 and CDR2: LNHNV, YYDKDF (reference sequence). V was clipped by 6 bases and J by 1 base, with 9 bases between them.

This chain joins TRBV7-9 and TRBJ1-2; a possible D gene is TRBD1 (6 bases). The germline CDR1 and CDR2 sequences are SEHNR and FQNEAQ (reference sequence). The CDR3 runs 15 residues. Trimming took 5 bases from V and 8 from J, leaving 21 bases between them. The CDR3 sequence is CASSPHDDRSGGYTF. The DNA for the CDR3 is TGTGCCAGCAGCCCACACGACGACAGGAGCGGCGGCTACACCTTC.

J is TRBJ2-3 and V is TRBV11-3; D might be TRBD1 or TRBD2, each matching 6 bases. Between the trimmed V and J ends, which lost 3 bases and 1 base, there was a span of 11 bases. Germline V gene lookup returns CDR1 SGHNT and CDR2 YENEEA. The CDR3 is 15 residues long. The CDR3 reads CASSFNRGGTDTQYF. The CDR3 nucleotides read TGTGCCAGCAGCTTTAATAGGGGGGGCACAGATACGCAGTATTTT.

The chain couples TRBV5-8 to TRBJ1-3; no firm D call. There are 14 residues in the CDR3. The V gene's germline CDR1 is SGHTS and CDR2 YDEGEE. With 2 bases removed from V and 8 bases from J, the gap between germline ends came to 14 bases. CDR3 DNA sequence: TGTGCCAGCAGCTTTCGTCGGGTTTCATACACCATATATTTT. Amino acids: CASSFRRVSYTIYF.

The count of this clone is one. V gene TRBV19 combines with J gene TRBJ1-1, with TRBD1 as a possible D gene (6 bases). The CDR3 has 14 amino acids. V shed 5 bases and J shed 1 base, with 11 bases lying between them. Per germline, CDR1 LNHDA and CDR2 SQIVND (reference sequence). The CDR3 protein is CASSWGQGNTEAFF. CDR3 nucleotide sequence: TGTGCCAGTAGTTGGGGGCAGGGGAACACTGAAGCTTTCTTT.

The chain combines TRBV5-4 with TRBJ1-2; D gene uncertain. Trimming took off 2 bases at V and 8 bases at J, with 7 bases between the two ends. The CDR3 has 11 amino acids. Germline V gives CDR1 SGHNT, CDR2 YYREEE (reference sequence). In nucleotides, the CDR3 is TGTGCCAGCAGCTTTGGGCGGGGCTACACCTTC. Translated, it gives CASSFGRGYTF. Based on the CDR3 plus reference TRBV5-4 and TRBJ1-2, the full variable domain is ETGVTQSPTHLIKTRGQQVTLRCSSQSGHNTVSWYQQALGQGPQFIFQYYREEENGRGNFPPRFSGLQFPNYSSELNVNALELDDSALYLCASSFGRGYTFGSGTRLTVV.

The V and J genes are TRBV6-5 and TRBJ2-2; TRBD1 matches 7 bases. V gave up 6 bases and J gave up 6 bases; unmatched junction bases: 7. Looked up from germline, CDR1 is MNHEY and CDR2 is SVGAGI. The CDR3 totals 14 residues. The CDR3 spells CASRPGQSSGELFF. The CDR3 DNA is TGTGCCAGCAGGCCGGGACAGTCCTCCGGGGAGCTGTTTTTT.

The rearrangement uses TRBV7-8 and TRBJ2-7, with 12 bases aligning to TRBD2. Per the germline V gene, CDR1 is SGHVS and CDR2 is FQNEAQ. This CDR3 is built from 16 residues. V lost 4 bases, J lost 4 bases, and 8 bases stayed unmatched. Here the CDR3 reads CASSSSRTSGIYEQYF. The CDR3 DNA reads as TGTGCCAGCAGCTCCTCCCGGACTAGCGGGATTTACGAGCAGTACTTC.

The chain uses TRBV2 and TRBJ1-2, with TRBD1 identical over 8 bases. Germline V gene sequence: CDR1 SNHLY, CDR2 FYNNEI. V gave up 6 bases and J gave up 5 bases; unmatched junction bases: 8. The CDR3 spans 14 residues. CDR3 sequence: CASSLRGQGYGYTF. The CDR3 DNA sequence: TGTGCCAGCAGCCTCAGGGGGCAGGGATATGGCTACACCTTC.

The chain carries TRBV2 and TRBJ1-5; no clear D. CDR3 length equals 14 residues. Trimming pared 7 bases from V and 4 bases from J, leaving 14 bases between. Germline CDR1 reads SNHLY; CDR2 reads FYNNEI. CDR3: CASTDEKTNQPQHF. The CDR3 DNA follows: TGTGCCAGCACGGACGAAAAGACGAATCAGCCCCAGCATTTT.

The CDR3 region is CASSPRQGDEQYF. In DNA, the CDR3 is TGCGCCAGCAGCCCACGACAGGGTGACGAGCAGTACTTC. This chain connects TRBV5-1 to TRBJ2-7; 7 positions agree with TRBD1. The CDR3 consists of 13 residues. The ends lost 4 bases at V and 5 bases at J; junction bases unmatched: 6. In germline, CDR1 is SGHRS, CDR2 YFSETQ.

The chain combines TRBV10-3 with TRBJ2-7, with 8 bases fitting TRBD1. Per the germline V gene, CDR1 is ENHRY and CDR2 is SYGVKD. Unmatched junction bases numbered 8, after V lost 0 bases and J lost 7 bases. This CDR3 comprises 15 residues. The CDR3 loop is CAISESGTGSREQYF. In nucleotides, the CDR3 is TGTGCCATCAGTGAGTCCGGGACAGGCTCTAGGGAGCAGTACTTC.

A single count supports this clone. The chain combines TRBV10-3 with TRBJ2-3; D is undetermined. CDR1 and CDR2 from the germline V gene are ENHRY and SYGVKD. The CDR3 consists of 14 residues. The V end was cut by 10 bases, the J end by 0 bases, with 14 bases between. CDR3 sequence reads: CANGGASSTDTQYF. The CDR3 region has the DNA TGTGCCAACGGCGGTGCCTCTAGCACAGATACGCAGTATTTT.

The rearrangement uses TRBV11-1 and TRBJ2-5; D remains unclear. From germline, CDR1 is SGHAT and CDR2 FQDESV (reference sequence). The V end lost 3 bases, the J end lost 4 bases, and 3 bases lay between the germline ends. The length of the CDR3 is 11 residues. Here the CDR3 reads CASSFTETQYF. Written as DNA, the CDR3 is TGTGCCAGCAGCTTCACAGAGACCCAGTACTTC.

This sequence joins TRBV9 and TRBJ2-7, with D perhaps matching TRBD2 (6 bases). The CDR3 contains 16 residues. The germline V gene encodes CDR1 SGDLS and CDR2 YYNGEE. V was cut by 0 bases and J by 1 base, with 14 bases left in between. CDR3 region: CASSVDSGLTSYEQYF. The CDR3 DNA follows: TGTGCCAGCAGCGTAGATAGCGGCCTGACATCCTACGAGCAGTACTTC.

This chain uses TRBV7-3 with TRBJ2-3; TRBD1 aligns across 7 bases. CDR1 is SGHTA, CDR2 FQGTGA, per germline. V was pared by 5 bases and J by 2 bases, with 10 bases of the junction left unmatched. The CDR3 is made up of 16 amino acids. In DNA form, the CDR3 reads TGTGCCAGCAGCCTCCAGCCGGGACAGCTCACAGATACGCAGTATTTT. Amino acids: CASSLQPGQLTDTQYF.

The chain has TRBV7-2 and TRBJ2-7; 10 bases agree with TRBD1. CDR3 size: 14 residues. V was clipped by 5 bases and J by 10 bases; unmatched bases: 11. Germline values: CDR1 SGHTA, CDR2 FQGNSA. CDR3 nucleotide sequence: TGTGCCAGCAGCCCCGGGACAGGGGTCCTTAGTCAGTACTTC. This translates into CASSPGTGVLSQYF.